The clone carrying this T cell receptor (beta chain) appeared once. This specimen belongs to a study of blood T cell repertoires in COVID-19. Study context: From the United States, Italy and Spain came samples of acute and convalescent COVID-19. The analysed material was cDNA or gDNA that came from T cells, B-cell-depleted T cells, or PBMCs.

Under the authors' procedure: Scientists estimated how many nucleated cells there were by amplifying reference gene primers. This table comes from immunoSEQ multiplex PCR, and its TCRdb copy is limited to in-frame clones, with some not included. V, J and clone size reflect that table, while D and trimming were determined from the DNA. Among some 120,000 clones listed, 86% were seen once. This CDR3 has 15 amino acids. Trimming pared 7 bases from V and 4 bases from J, leaving 19 bases between. CDR1 MNHEY and CDR2 SVGAGI come from the germline V gene. The sample taken for sequencing was peripheral blood. This chain connects TRBV6-5 to TRBJ1-2; D gene ambiguous. The sequence derives from a man aged 35 to 55 with acute or convalescent COVID-19. CDR3 in amino acids: CASTPSSGVSYGYTF. For the CDR3, the DNA is TGTGCCAGCACTCCCTCATCCGGGGTAAGCTATGGCTACACCTTC.